The 17 T cell receptor beta chains below come from one sample, sequenced in a study of blood T cell repertoires in COVID-19. TCRdb's table, derived via immunoSEQ multiplex PCR, lists solely in-frame clones and lacks some. The repertoire holds approximately 260,000 clones, with around 80% as singletons. The sequencing input was PBMCs or T cells enriched from blood (not recorded which). The receptors were gathered from a man younger than 40 with acute COVID-19.

The J gene is TRBJ2-3, the V gene TRBV11-3; 7 bases agree with TRBD2. The CDR3 sequence is 18 residues long. The V segment lost 4 bases and the J segment 3 bases; nucleotides outside the gene matches: 16. CDR1 and CDR2 (germline): SGHNT, YENEEA. CDR3 protein: CASSSAEWGGRETDTQYF. The CDR3 coding sequence is TGTGCCAGCAGCTCCGCTGAGTGGGGCGGGCGGGAGACAGATACGCAGTATTTT.

This clone occurred once. The chain is built from TRBV6-5 and TRBJ2-5; possible D gene TRBD1, 5 bases. CDR3 length: 14 residues. Deletions cut 6 bases from V and 2 bases from J, with 13 bases between. Germline V lookup: CDR1 MNHEY, CDR2 SVGAGI. The CDR3 region is CASSRLQGQETQYF. In nucleotides, the CDR3 is TGTGCCAGCAGCCGCCTGCAGGGTCAAGAGACCCAGTACTTC.

The DNA for the CDR3 is TGTGCCAGCAGTAGCTCCCGACCCCTCCACTTT. This codes for CASSSSRPLHF. J is TRBJ1-6 and V is TRBV2, with no clear D. The CDR3 runs 11 residues. The germline V gene encodes CDR1 SNHLY and CDR2 FYNNEI. The germline V and J ends were trimmed by 5 bases and 12 bases, with 8 bases remaining between them.

This rearrangement joins TRBV7-2 to TRBJ1-2, with D unclear. Germline assignment: CDR1 SGHTA and CDR2 FQGNSA. The CDR3 extends over 13 amino acids. V was clipped by 1 base and J by 8 bases, with 11 bases between them. The CDR3: CASSLESAGGYTF. The CDR3 DNA reads as TGTGCCAGCAGCTTAGAGTCCGCGGGGGGCTACACCTTC.

This rearrangement joins TRBV6-1 to TRBJ1-6; 7 nucleotides line up with TRBD1. There are 15 residues in the CDR3. V lost 3 bases to trimming and J lost 9 bases; unmatched junction nucleotides: 8. Germline loops: CDR1 MNHNS, CDR2 SASEGT. CDR3 sequence (DNA): TGTGCCAGCAGTGAGATAGGGGGCGCGGGTTCACCCCTCCACTTT. Protein product: CASSEIGGAGSPLHF.

The chain carries TRBV27 and TRBJ1-2; D may be TRBD1 (6 bases). The V end was cut by 5 bases, the J end by 7 bases, with 14 bases between. Germline assignment: CDR1 MNHEY and CDR2 SMNVEV (reference sequence). The CDR3 sequence is 13 residues long. The CDR3 here is CASSLDRRTGYTF. The CDR3 DNA reads as TGTGCCAGCAGTCTGGACAGAAGAACTGGCTACACCTTC.

J is TRBJ1-5 and V is TRBV7-2; D is perhaps TRBD1 (5 bases). Germline CDR1 is SGHTA and CDR2 is FQGNSA. The V end lost 4 bases, the J end lost 0 bases, and 22 bases lay between the germline ends. CDR3 size: 19 residues. CDR3 coding DNA: TGTGCCAGCAGCTCAGGACCGCCAGGGCCCCCAAATAGCAATCAGCCCCAGCATTTT. Amino acids: CASSSGPPGPPNSNQPQHF.

A few counts support this clone. V and J are TRBV29-1 and TRBJ1-1; maybe TRBD1 (6 bases). The CDR3 has 14 amino acids. CDR1 and CDR2 from the germline V gene are SQVTM and ANQGSEA. DNA of the CDR3: TGCAGTGCCATTGGTGGACAGATGAACACTGAAGCTTTCTTT. Its protein is CSAIGGQMNTEAFF.

Only one count was recorded for this clone. The sample has other DNA sequences that encode this CDR3 too. The chain has TRBV25-1 and TRBJ1-2; D is unclear. The CDR3 contains 15 residues. The V gene lost 5 bases and the J gene lost 8 bases, with 21 bases spanning the gap. CDR1 is MGHDK, CDR2 SYGVNS, per germline. DNA of the CDR3: TGTGCCAGCAGTTCTCCCGGGAGTCACTCTAGAGGCTACACCTTC. It translates to CASSSPGSHSRGYTF.

The chain recombines TRBV5-1 with TRBJ2-3; possible D gene TRBD2, 6 bases. Trimming left V 7 bases short and J 6 bases short, with 15 bases between. The germline gives CDR1 SGHRS, CDR2 YFSETQ. This CDR3 is built from 13 residues. The CDR3 here is CASRDLRADTQYF. CDR3 coding DNA: TGCGCCAGCCGGGACTTAAGGGCTGATACGCAGTATTTT.

This clone was seen a few times. The V call is TRBV6-4, the J call TRBJ1-2; D uncertain. The CDR3 sequence is 15 residues long. V lost 7 bases and J 0 bases, leaving 15 bases between the germline ends. Germline V lookup: CDR1 MRHNA, CDR2 SNTAGT. CDR3 amino acids: CASKFNSATNYGYTF. The CDR3 nucleotides read TGTGCCAGCAAATTTAACTCTGCTACTAACTATGGCTACACCTTC.

The rearrangement uses TRBV27 and TRBJ2-1; 13 nucleotides match TRBD2. J lost 2 bases, V lost 2 bases, and 9 bases had no gene match. This CDR3 has 19 amino acids. Looked up from germline, CDR1 is MNHEY and CDR2 is SMNVEV (reference sequence). As DNA, the CDR3 is TGTGCCAGCAGTTTAGGACTAGCGGGAGTCTTAGCTGCCTACAATGAGCAGTTCTTC. This codes for CASSLGLAGVLAAYNEQFF.

This clone was picked up many times. The V call is TRBV19, the J call TRBJ1-2; no definite D call. The germline CDR1 and CDR2 sequences are LNHDA and SQIVND (reference sequence). The V end was cut by 7 bases, the J end by 7 bases, with 13 bases between. There are 12 residues in the CDR3. CDR3 sequence: CASTYRGSGYTF. As DNA, the CDR3 is TGTGCCAGTACCTATCGAGGGAGTGGCTACACCTTC. The whole variable domain, remainder taken from reference TRBV19 and TRBJ1-2, is DGGITQSPKYLFRKEGQNVTLSCEQNLNHDAMYWYRQDPGQGLRLIYYSQIVNDFQKGDIAEGYSVSREKKESFPLTVTSAQKNPTAFYLCASTYRGSGYTFGSGTRLTVV.

The chain uses TRBV11-2 and TRBJ2-5, with D uncertain. This CDR3 is built from 13 residues. V gave up 5 bases and J gave up 4 bases, with 11 bases separating them. CDR1 and CDR2 from the germline V gene are SGHAT and FQNNGV. The CDR3 nucleotides are TGTGCCAGCAGCCCCCAGAATCGAGAGACCCAGTACTTC. This codes for CASSPQNRETQYF. The full variable domain, rest sourced from reference TRBV11-2 and TRBJ2-5, is EAGVAQSPRYKIIEKRQSVAFWCNPISGHATLYWYQQILGQGPKLLIQFQNNGVVDDSQLPKDRFSAERLKGVDSTLKIQPAKLEDSAVYLCASSPQNRETQYFGPGTRLLVL.

The J gene is TRBJ2-1, the V gene TRBV20-1; D is ambiguous. The germline gives CDR1 DFQATT, CDR2 SNEGSKA (reference sequence). This CDR3 contains 9 residues. The germline V and J ends were trimmed by 2 bases and 14 bases, with 7 bases remaining between them. The CDR3 bases are TGCAGTGCTAGAACTTTCGAGTTCTTC. It encodes CSARTFEFF.

This clone was observed once. The rearrangement joins TRBV4-2 to TRBJ1-1, with D possibly TRBD1 on 5 matching bases. Trimming took off 10 bases at V and 5 bases at J, with 14 bases between the two ends. Looked up from germline, CDR1 is LGHNA and CDR2 is YNFKEQ. The CDR3 contains 12 residues. This CDR3 reads CATSTGGTEAFF. The CDR3 DNA sequence: TGTGCCACTTCGACGGGGGGTACTGAAGCTTTCTTT.

This chain connects TRBV11-1 to TRBJ2-5, with D hard to call. The V end lost 3 bases, the J end lost 0 bases, and 11 bases lay between the germline ends. Germline V gives CDR1 SGHAT, CDR2 FQDESV (reference sequence). This CDR3 is built from 15 residues. The CDR3 bases are TGTGCCAGCAGCTTTGAACTACACTACCAAGAGACCCAGTACTTC. Protein: CASSFELHYQETQYF.